Described below is a single TCR beta chain sequence and its context. The antigen is unknown. V was shortened by 6 bases and J by 4 bases, with 10 bases between the two germline ends. Germline CDR1 MNHEY, CDR2 SVGAGI. The CDR3 consists of 13 residues. The data are from a study of T cells in localized non-small cell lung cancer. Profiled with immunoSEQ multiplex PCR; TCRdb holds only in-frame clones, not every one. The table has roughly 35,000 clones, under 95% seen once; the top ten hold 12%. Findings and limits, study-wide: Analysis by sequencing included only one tumor region, so heterogeneity remains possible. Compared with tumor, uninvolved adjacent lung displayed greater T cell clonality, ranking highest overall. There were a median roughly 59 of the top 100 tumor clones appearing in adjacent lung.

V is TRBV6-5 and J is TRBJ2-1; weak D call: TRBD1 (6 bases). Here the sequenced sample was peripheral blood mononuclear cells, taken before any cancer treatment. This TCR was sampled from a female donor of 60 years or more with stage II lung adenocarcinoma. The CDR3 sequence: CASRKDSYNEQFF. CDR3 nucleotide sequence: TGTGCCAGCAGGAAGGACAGTTACAATGAGCAGTTCTTC.